One and the same sample provided the 19 T cell receptor beta chains below, sequenced in a study of control samples from healthy donors and cancer patients. Libraries were prepared by immunoSEQ multiplex PCR; TCRdb keeps only in-frame clonotypes and omits some of them. The sample yields about 150,000 clones, about 95% seen once. Sequenced sample: PBMCs. The receptor set was obtained from a man aged 55 to 70 with colorectal cancer.

The rearrangement links TRBV3-1 (or the pseudogene TRBV3-2) to TRBJ1-2; 7 bases match TRBD1. Trimming cost V 4 bases and J 5 bases; bases outside gene matches: 10. The germline gives CDR1 LGHDT, CDR2 YNNKEL (reference sequence). This CDR3 is built from 15 residues. The CDR3 DNA reads as TGTGCCAGCAGCCCAACCTCCGGGACAGATTATGGCTACACCTTC. It translates to CASSPTSGTDYGYTF.

The sample holds a few counts of this clone. The CDR3 here is CATSTLIASTDTQYF. The CDR3 DNA sequence: TGTGCCACCAGCACTTTGATTGCTAGCACAGATACGCAGTATTTT. This chain joins TRBV15 and TRBJ2-3; D remains unclear. The CDR3 sequence is 15 residues long. V was cut by 4 bases and J by 0 bases, with 11 bases left in between. Looked up from germline, CDR1 is LNHNV and CDR2 is YYDKDF (reference sequence).

The rearrangement joins TRBV5-1 to TRBJ1-1; the match to TRBD1 covers 9 bases. The J segment lost 4 bases and the V segment lost 3 bases, leaving 4 bases of the junction unmatched. CDR3 length equals 14 residues. Germline V gives CDR1 SGHRS, CDR2 YFSETQ. CDR3 protein: CASSSGQGVTEAFF. The DNA for the CDR3 is TGCGCCAGCAGCTCGGGACAGGGTGTCACTGAAGCTTTCTTT.

The chain carries TRBV7-8 and TRBJ2-5, with D maybe TRBD2 (6 bases). This CDR3 has 18 amino acids. Germline values: CDR1 SGHVS, CDR2 FQNEAQ. The V and J ends lost 6 bases and 1 base respectively, with 24 bases between them. This CDR3 reads CASSPVIRFGGRQETQYF. The CDR3 DNA reads TGTGCCAGCAGTCCTGTTATCCGTTTCGGGGGTCGCCAAGAGACCCAGTACTTC.

The V gene is TRBV5-1, the J gene TRBJ1-3; 8 nucleotides align to TRBD1. Per the germline V gene, CDR1 is SGHRS and CDR2 is YFSETQ. The junction had 2 bases not matched to a gene; V was cut back by 0 bases and J by 3 bases. This CDR3 spans 15 amino acids. The CDR3 reads CASSLDRGFGNTIYF. CDR3 sequence (DNA): TGCGCCAGCAGCTTGGACAGGGGGTTTGGAAACACCATATATTTT.

The rearrangement joins TRBV27 to TRBJ1-5; TRBD1 might be the D (5 bases). CDR3 length: 14 residues. The germline V gene encodes CDR1 MNHEY and CDR2 SMNVEV (reference sequence). V gave up 5 bases and J gave up 3 bases, with 11 bases separating them. CDR3 loop: CASSGGMTNQPQHF. CDR3 bases: TGTGCCAGCAGTGGGGGGATGACCAATCAGCCCCAGCATTTT.

V gene TRBV7-8 combines with J gene TRBJ2-7; TRBD1 matches at 8 bases. The CDR3 has 14 amino acids. Germline lookup yields CDR1 SGHVS and CDR2 FQNEAQ. V lost 1 base to trimming and J lost 3 bases; unmatched junction nucleotides: 2. This CDR3 is CASSLGTGFYEQYF. CDR3 bases: TGTGCCAGCAGCTTAGGGACAGGGTTCTACGAGCAGTACTTC.

This clone came up once. V gene TRBV7-2 combines with J gene TRBJ2-2, with a tentative D call TRBD1 (6 bases). V dropped 1 base and J dropped 1 base, with 10 bases sitting between them. The CDR3 covers 16 residues. Per germline, CDR1 SGHTA and CDR2 FQGNSA. The CDR3 is CASSLGWTVNTGELFF. The CDR3 DNA sequence: TGTGCCAGCAGCTTAGGGTGGACAGTGAACACCGGGGAGCTGTTTTTT.

J is TRBJ2-5 and V is TRBV5-1; 12 bases agree with TRBD2. The CDR3 is made up of 15 amino acids. V shed 3 bases, J shed 3 bases, and the junction held 3 bases outside the gene matches. Germline values: CDR1 SGHRS, CDR2 YFSETQ. The CDR3 bases are TGCGCCAGCAGCTACCGACTAGCGGGGGAAGAGACCCAGTACTTC. It translates to CASSYRLAGEETQYF.

In this sample, this clone turned up once. The rearrangement links TRBV6-4 to TRBJ2-3, with 9 bases aligning to TRBD1. Germline CDR1 and CDR2: MRHNA and SNTAGT. The CDR3 is made up of 14 amino acids. J was trimmed by 5 bases and V by 5 bases; bases with no gene match: 5. The CDR3 here is CASSSGTGIDTQYF. The CDR3 DNA reads TGTGCCAGCAGTTCCGGGACAGGGATAGATACGCAGTATTTT.

V and J are TRBV4-3 and TRBJ2-1; possibly TRBD1 for D (5 bases). The length of the CDR3 is 13 residues. Germline lookup yields CDR1 LGHNA and CDR2 YSLEER. V dropped 0 bases and J dropped 6 bases, with 6 bases sitting between them. CDR3 in amino acids: CASSQETGNEQFF. In DNA form, the CDR3 reads TGCGCCAGCAGCCAAGAAACAGGCAATGAGCAGTTCTTC.

The chain has TRBV9 and TRBJ1-6; D unresolved. The CDR3 covers 14 residues. Per the germline V gene, CDR1 is SGDLS and CDR2 is YYNGEE. The V end was cut by 4 bases, the J end by 4 bases, with 9 bases between. The CDR3 bases are TGTGCCAGCAGCCCCGGAGGTTATAATTCACCCCTCCACTTT. Translation gives CASSPGGYNSPLHF.

V and J are TRBV11-3 and TRBJ2-2; the match to TRBD2 covers 7 bases. J gave up 4 bases and V 3 bases, and 17 bases lay outside the gene matches. Germline loops: CDR1 SGHNT, CDR2 YENEEA. The CDR3 sequence is 19 residues long. As DNA, the CDR3 is TGTGCCAGCAGCTTTGGGAGTCTAGCGGCCGGGCGGGGCACCGGGGAGCTGTTTTTT. Its translation: CASSFGSLAAGRGTGELFF. Full variable domain (outside the CDR3, taken from reference TRBV11-3 and TRBJ2-2): EAGVVQSPRYKIIEKKQPVAFWCNPISGHNTLYWYLQNLGQGPELLIRYENEEAVDDSQLPKDRFSAERLKGVDSTLKIQPAELGDSAVYLCASSFGSLAAGRGTGELFFGEGSRLTVL.

The chain recombines TRBV2 with TRBJ1-2; D is unresolved. CDR1 SNHLY and CDR2 FYNNEI come from the germline V gene. The CDR3 extends over 11 amino acids. The V gene lost 7 bases and the J gene lost 5 bases, with 8 bases spanning the gap. Written as DNA, the CDR3 is TGTGCCAGCACGGCAGAATATGGCTACACCTTC. This encodes CASTAEYGYTF.

The CDR3 loop reads CAWSPTRTSDNTGELFF. Written as DNA, the CDR3 is TGTGCCTGGAGTCCTACCCGGACTAGCGACAACACCGGGGAGCTGTTTTTT. The chain links TRBV30 to TRBJ2-2; TRBD2 matches 9 bases. CDR3 length: 17 residues. V was pared by 2 bases and J by 2 bases, with 9 bases of the junction left unmatched. Looked up from germline, CDR1 is GTSNPN and CDR2 is SVGIG (reference sequence).

The J gene is TRBJ1-4, the V gene TRBV7-8; tentative D call: TRBD1 (5 bases). CDR3 size: 15 residues. V lost 8 bases and J lost 0, with 13 bases in between. Germline V gives CDR1 SGHVS, CDR2 FQNEAQ. Written as DNA, the CDR3 is TGTGCCAGCGGGACTTACGGGACAACTAATGAAAAACTGTTTTTT. Protein: CASGTYGTTNEKLFF.

V usage is TRBV6-5 and J usage is TRBJ1-2, with TRBD1 as a possible D gene (6 bases). V was clipped by 6 bases and J by 5 bases, with 16 bases between them. CDR3 length: 14 residues. Germline CDR1 is MNHEY and CDR2 is SVGAGI. The CDR3 nucleotides are TGTGCCAGCAGCCCAGGGACATTGAGTTATGGCTACACCTTC. It specifies CASSPGTLSYGYTF.

V usage is TRBV11-3 and J usage is TRBJ2-3, with D possibly matching TRBD1 (5 bases). Germline assignment: CDR1 SGHNT and CDR2 YENEEA. V was trimmed by 5 bases and J by 0 bases, leaving 9 bases between them. The length of the CDR3 is 14 residues. The chain's CDR3 is CASSRGASTDTQYF. DNA of the CDR3: TGTGCCAGCAGCCGTGGGGCTAGCACAGATACGCAGTATTTT.

The chain has TRBV6-5 and TRBJ1-3, with a tentative D call TRBD1 (5 bases). The V end was cut by 10 bases, the J end by 1 base, with 14 bases between. CDR1 is MNHEY and CDR2 is SVGAGI in the germline V gene. The CDR3 runs to 14 residues. CDR3 sequence (DNA): TGTGCCACTCTGGACATGTGGTCTGGAAACACCATATATTTT. It is translated as CATLDMWSGNTIYF.